This TCR beta chain appears in the sequencing data of a study of shared clonotypes between healthy human individuals. Produced via immunoSEQ multiplex PCR; TCRdb's table is partial and in-frame only. Altogether almost 700,000 clones are present, just over 90% being singletons, with the ten largest covering 24%. Germline values: CDR1 MNHEY, CDR2 SMNVEV (reference sequence). V was cut by 0 bases and J by 4 bases, with 10 bases left in between. The CDR3 length is 15 residues. CD45RO-negative cells were positively selected for CCR7, leaving out terminally differentiated effector memory CD45RA+ cells. The sample consisted of naive CD8+ T cells sorted from blood. The chain joins TRBV27 to TRBJ2-4; TRBD1 is a possible D gene (5 bases). The source is a man in his thirties or forties in good health. The CDR3 coding sequence is TGTGCCAGCAGTTTATCGGGGCAAGCTAAAAACATTCAGTACTTC. This translates into CASSLSGQAKNIQYF.